This TCR beta chain was profiled in a study of glioma-infiltrating T cells. This clonotype was found many times. TCR alpha and beta CDR3 regions were amplified from RNA using iRepertoire nested multiplex PCR. Input was roughly 100-450 ng of tissue mRNA or PBMC total RNA. MiXCR, applied by TCRdb to the multiplex PCR reads, yields one record per CDR3 protein. Found here are 84,000 or so distinct CDR3 sequences, approximately 22% of them singletons; the top ten hold roughly 7%. Trimming stripped 9 bases from V and 0 bases from J, with 11 bases between. The CDR3 loop spans 13 amino acids. Germline CDR1 is LNHNV and CDR2 is YYDKDF (reference sequence).

The chain recombines TRBV15 with TRBJ1-1; the D gene is possibly TRBD1 (6 bases). This TCR came from a human donor with low-grade glioma or glioblastoma, undergoing nonglioma brain surgery, or in good health (not recorded which). The sequenced sample was glioma tissue, nonneoplastic brain tissue, or PBMCs (not recorded which). The CDR3 spells CATTGTLNTEAFF. CDR3 DNA sequence: TGTGCCACTACCGGGACATTGAACACTGAAGCTTTCTTT.